Included here is one TCR beta chain sequence, with context. This CDR3 is built from 13 residues. From germline, CDR1 is SNHLY and CDR2 FYNNEI. V dropped 4 bases and J dropped 5 bases, with 11 bases sitting between them. The assay was immunoSEQ multiplex PCR, and TCRdb's table has in-frame clones only and misses some. The repertoire holds hundreds of thousands of clones, with about 74% as singletons. This entry is derived from a study of shared clonotypes between healthy human individuals. The sequenced material came from memory CD4+ T cells sorted from blood. Stated subset: CD45RA-negative fraction. V gene TRBV2 combines with J gene TRBJ1-1; D remains ambiguous. The clonotype was recovered from a woman in her 30s in good health. The CDR3 region is CASSVSPTTEAFF. For the CDR3, the DNA is TGTGCCAGCAGTGTATCACCGACTACTGAAGCTTTCTTT.